One T cell receptor beta chain is described in this entry. Its binding antigen is unknown. No much larger clonotype is one base removed from it; base qualities were not supplied. These data belong to a study of cytomegalovirus exposure and HLA in healthy donors (dated by TCRdb to 2016 to 2017). General notes on the study: According to a later analysis, the roughly 120 validation repertoires were produced on the same platform as the 666 repertoires of the first cohort. In addition to the first cohort of around 670 subjects, a separate validation cohort of 120 different subjects was used. To predict cytomegalovirus infection status, the study combined high-throughput TCR immunosequencing, statistical association of individual TCRs with disease status, and machine learning. The aim of the study was to test whether cataloging public T cell receptors could identify signatures of past pathogen exposure. Results and caveats for the whole study, not just this receptor: The study listed approximately 150 TCR beta chains as associated with cytomegalovirus. A later analysis had no HLA typing for the validation cohort, so co-occurrence there was scored across all 110 or so repertoires. In a later analysis, TCRs clustered in the first cohort were found to also tend to co-occur in the approximately 120 validation repertoires, with 94% of cluster scores above 0. Three of the identified cytomegalovirus-associated TCR beta chains were confirmed in vitro to be specific for cytomegalovirus antigens. The authors suggested that the approach could potentially be extended to other disease states and immunological phenotypes. In both the original and validation cohorts, the classifier was reported to diagnose cytomegalovirus status with high specificity and sensitivity. Most TCR sequences were seen in very few donors, while some public TCRs were found in many individuals.

Receptor libraries were prepared by the immunoSEQ multiplex PCR assay. Concerning the study's data processing: A statistical classification framework was built for diagnosing cytomegalovirus status from the catalog of TCR beta chain sequences. TCRdb stores this immuneACCESS table with in-frame sequences only. Part of the clones is absent; in the studies checked, under half of the shortfall reflects unresolved V genes, and no reason is known for the rest. V and J calls and clone size follow that table, whereas D and trimming were derived from the DNA. The sample profile shows around 140,000 clones; about 87% of them were found once. Approximately 10% of the sample comes from the top ten. The donors belonged to the validation cohort of under 150 subjects, which was separate from the roughly 670-subject first cohort. The CDR3 covers 10 residues, taking in both the cysteine and the phenylalanine. The DNA shown is the 30-base CDR3, in frame from base 1.

The chain employs TRBV21-1 and TRBJ2-7; TRBD2, the D gene given by the table, was not confirmed from the DNA. TRBV21-1 constitutes a pseudogene. This clonotype was obtained from a man between 18 and 29 years old in good health and CMV-seropositive. The specimen sequenced was PBMCs. CDR3 region: CASTCKLMYF. The sequence in DNA is TGTGCCAGCACGTGCAAGCTTATGTACTTC.